This T cell receptor beta chain was sequenced during a study of blood T cell repertoires in COVID-19. Study at large: The United States, Italy and Spain provided the acute and convalescent COVID-19 samples.

Authors' analysis steps: By means of reference gene primer amplification, nucleated cell counts were estimated. Sequenced by immunoSEQ multiplex PCR; TCRdb stores in-frame clones only, minus some. The V and J calls and the clone size are those of that table, but D and trimming were determined from the DNA. The data contain about 180,000 clones, about three quarters of them singletons. The CDR3 is made up of 14 amino acids. Unmatched junction bases numbered 2, after V lost 6 bases and J lost 0 bases. Germline values: CDR1 SGDLS, CDR2 YYNGEE. The chain employs TRBV9 and TRBJ1-4; 7 bases are a match to TRBD1. Input material: peripheral blood. The TCR was taken from a woman of 80 years or more with COVID-19, enrolled during active disease. The CDR3 coding sequence is TGTGCCAGCACCGACAGGGCAACTAATGAAAAACTGTTTTTT. Its translation: CASTDRATNEKLFF.